One sample yielded the 9 T cell receptor beta chains listed below, sequenced in a study of blood T cell repertoires in COVID-19. The repertoire was sequenced with immunoSEQ multiplex PCR; TCRdb's copy has only in-frame clones and lacks some. The data show hundreds of thousands of clones, approximately 90% seen once. Sequencing was carried out using PBMCs or T cells enriched from blood (not recorded which). These receptor sequences come from a man aged 30 to 45 who had recovered from COVID-19.

This chain uses TRBV9 with TRBJ1-5; the D gene is possibly TRBD1 (6 bases). The CDR3 is made up of 13 amino acids. Germline assignment: CDR1 SGDLS and CDR2 YYNGEE. Deletions cut 4 bases from V and 9 bases from J, with 14 bases between. The CDR3 sequence is CASSIGGERPQHF. CDR3 in DNA: TGTGCCAGCAGCATAGGGGGGGAAAGGCCCCAGCATTTT.

The gene calls are TRBV6-4 and TRBJ2-3, with 7 positions matching TRBD2. This CDR3 region has 14 residues. Trimming removed 6 bases from V and 0 bases from J; junction bases left unmatched: 3. CDR1 and CDR2 (germline): MRHNA, SNTAGT. For the CDR3, the DNA is TGTGCCAGCAGCGTTAGCGGGAGCACAGATACGCAGTATTTT. It is translated as CASSVSGSTDTQYF.

The genes are TRBV27 and TRBJ2-7, with 11 bases matching TRBD1. Losses at the gene ends were 6 bases for V and 5 bases for J; bases not matched to a gene: 9. The CDR3 runs 15 residues. Looked up from germline, CDR1 is MNHEY and CDR2 is SMNVEV (reference sequence). The CDR3 sequence is CASSEPGQGVHEQYF. CDR3 DNA: TGTGCCAGCAGCGAACCGGGACAGGGGGTTCACGAGCAGTACTTC.

V gene TRBV24-1 combines with J gene TRBJ2-1; 11 bases are a match to TRBD2. Germline-derived CDR1 and CDR2 are KGHDR and SFDVKD. The J segment lost 10 bases and the V segment lost 3 bases, leaving 13 bases of the junction unmatched. This CDR3 has 17 residues. CDR3 residues: CATSDLRLAGSPREQFF. The DNA of the CDR3 is TGTGCCACCAGTGATCTCCGACTAGCGGGATCCCCCCGGGAGCAGTTCTTC.

V usage is TRBV11-2 and J usage is TRBJ1-1; D ambiguous. The length of the CDR3 is 14 residues. Germline CDR1 and CDR2: SGHAT and FQNNGV. Trimming removed 1 base from V and 1 base from J, with 7 bases in between. CDR3 bases: TGTGCCAGCAGCTTAGCTCCGAGGAACACTGAAGCTTTCTTT. This sequence encodes CASSLAPRNTEAFF.

V usage is TRBV9 and J usage is TRBJ2-7, with TRBD2 matching 14 bases. This CDR3 comprises 16 residues. Germline V gene data show CDR1 as SGDLS and CDR2 as YYNGEE. V lost 4 bases and J lost 4; bases outside the gene matches: 7. CDR3 DNA: TGTGCCAGCAGCCTGAGACTAGCGGGAGGGTTATACGAGCAGTACTTC. This encodes CASSLRLAGGLYEQYF.

This clone was counted once. The chain has TRBV7-2 and TRBJ2-7; D perhaps matches TRBD2 (5 bases). Germline-derived CDR1 and CDR2 are SGHTA and FQGNSA. The ends were cut back, 1 base at V and 2 bases at J, with 12 bases in the middle. The CDR3 covers 15 residues. CDR3 DNA: TGTGCCAGCAGCTTAGGGCTCCAGCGGACCTACGAGCAGTACTTC. Its protein product is CASSLGLQRTYEQYF.

The chain carries TRBV19 and TRBJ2-5; TRBD1 is a possible D gene (6 bases). V was cut by 1 base and J by 1 base, with 16 bases left in between. The CDR3 is 17 amino acids. CDR1 and CDR2 (germline): LNHDA, SQIVND (reference sequence). The CDR3 coding sequence is TGTGCCAGTAGTATAGTGGTGACAGTGGGGGCCCAAGAGACCCAGTACTTC. As protein: CASSIVVTVGAQETQYF. The whole variable domain, remainder taken from reference TRBV19 and TRBJ2-5, is DGGITQSPKYLFRKEGQNVTLSCEQNLNHDAMYWYRQDPGQGLRLIYYSQIVNDFQKGDIAEGYSVSREKKESFPLTVTSAQKNPTAFYLCASSIVVTVGAQETQYFGPGTRLLVL.

The chain carries TRBV4-1 and TRBJ2-3; 14 nucleotides align to TRBD2. The V segment lost 8 bases and the J segment 2 bases; nucleotides outside the gene matches: 15. Germline CDR1 is MGHRA and CDR2 is YSYEKL. The CDR3 contains 19 residues. CDR3 region: CASQGLAGAHGAFTDTQYF. The CDR3 bases are TGCGCCAGCCAGGGACTAGCGGGGGCCCACGGGGCCTTCACAGATACGCAGTATTTT.